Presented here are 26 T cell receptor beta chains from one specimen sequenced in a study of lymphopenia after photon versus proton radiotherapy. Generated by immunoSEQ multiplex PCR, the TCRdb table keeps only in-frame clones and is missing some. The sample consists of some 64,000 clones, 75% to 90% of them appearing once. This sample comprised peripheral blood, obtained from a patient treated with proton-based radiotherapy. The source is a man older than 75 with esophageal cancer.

In nucleotides, the CDR3 is TGTGCCAGTAGTATAGATCCAGGACAGTTCTATGGCTACACCTTC. Its protein is CASSIDPGQFYGYTF. The chain carries TRBV19 and TRBJ1-2; D perhaps matches TRBD1 (6 bases). V was cut by 0 bases and J by 4 bases, with 12 bases left in between. Germline values: CDR1 LNHDA, CDR2 SQIVND (reference sequence). This CDR3 comprises 15 residues. Looking up the rest from reference TRBV19 and TRBJ1-2 gives the full variable domain: DGGITQSPKYLFRKEGQNVTLSCEQNLNHDAMYWYRQDPGQGLRLIYYSQIVNDFQKGDIAEGYSVSREKKESFPLTVTSAQKNPTAFYLCASSIDPGQFYGYTFGSGTRLTVV.

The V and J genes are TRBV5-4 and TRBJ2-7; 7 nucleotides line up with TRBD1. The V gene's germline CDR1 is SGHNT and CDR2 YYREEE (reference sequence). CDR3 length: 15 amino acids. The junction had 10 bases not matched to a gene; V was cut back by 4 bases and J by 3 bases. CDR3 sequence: CASSIQGLRLYEQYF. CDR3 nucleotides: TGTGCCAGCAGCATACAGGGGCTACGACTCTACGAGCAGTACTTC. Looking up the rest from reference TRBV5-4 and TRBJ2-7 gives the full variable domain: ETGVTQSPTHLIKTRGQQVTLRCSSQSGHNTVSWYQQALGQGPQFIFQYYREEENGRGNFPPRFSGLQFPNYSSELNVNALELDDSALYLCASSIQGLRLYEQYFGPGTRLTVT.

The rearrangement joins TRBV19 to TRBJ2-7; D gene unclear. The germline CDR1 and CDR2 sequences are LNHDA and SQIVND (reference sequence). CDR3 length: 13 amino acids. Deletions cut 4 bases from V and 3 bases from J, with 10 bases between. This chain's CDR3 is CASSKLQNYEQYF. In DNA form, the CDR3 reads TGTGCCAGTAGTAAATTACAGAACTACGAGCAGTACTTC.

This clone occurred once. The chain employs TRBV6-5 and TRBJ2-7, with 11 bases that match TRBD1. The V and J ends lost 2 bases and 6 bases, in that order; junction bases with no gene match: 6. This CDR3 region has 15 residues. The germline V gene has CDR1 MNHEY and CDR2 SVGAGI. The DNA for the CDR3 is TGTGCCAGCAGTTACCCAGGGACAGGGGGAGGCGAGCAGTACTTC. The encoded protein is CASSYPGTGGGEQYF.

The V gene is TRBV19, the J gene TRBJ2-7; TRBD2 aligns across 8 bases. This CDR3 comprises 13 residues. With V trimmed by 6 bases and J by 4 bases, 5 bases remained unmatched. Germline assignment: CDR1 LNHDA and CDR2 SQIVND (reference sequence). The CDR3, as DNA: TGTGCCAGTAGCTACGGGACTAGTTACGAGCAGTACTTC. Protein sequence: CASSYGTSYEQYF.

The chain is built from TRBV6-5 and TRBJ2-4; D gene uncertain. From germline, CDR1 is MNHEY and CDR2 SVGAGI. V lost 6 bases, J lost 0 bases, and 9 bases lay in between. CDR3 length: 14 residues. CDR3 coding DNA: TGTGCCAGCAGACAACAGCTAGCCAAAAACATTCAGTACTTC. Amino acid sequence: CASRQQLAKNIQYF.

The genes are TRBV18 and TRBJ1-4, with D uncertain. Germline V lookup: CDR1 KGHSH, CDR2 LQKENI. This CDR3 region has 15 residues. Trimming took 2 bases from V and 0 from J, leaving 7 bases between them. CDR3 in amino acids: CASSPRPATNEKLFF. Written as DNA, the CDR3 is TGTGCCAGCTCACCAAGACCCGCAACTAATGAAAAACTGTTTTTT.

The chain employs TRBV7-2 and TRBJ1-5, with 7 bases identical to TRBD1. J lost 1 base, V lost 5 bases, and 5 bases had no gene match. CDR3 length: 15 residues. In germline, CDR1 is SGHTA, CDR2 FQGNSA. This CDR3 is CASSRTTGSNQPQHF. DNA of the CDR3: TGTGCCAGCAGCCGAACGACAGGGAGCAATCAGCCCCAGCATTTT. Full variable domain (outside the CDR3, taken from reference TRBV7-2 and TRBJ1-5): GAGVSQSPSNKVTEKGKDVELRCDPISGHTALYWYRQSLGQGLEFLIYFQGNSAPDKSGLPSDRFSAERTGGSVSTLTIQRTQQEDSAVYLCASSRTTGSNQPQHFGDGTRLSIL.

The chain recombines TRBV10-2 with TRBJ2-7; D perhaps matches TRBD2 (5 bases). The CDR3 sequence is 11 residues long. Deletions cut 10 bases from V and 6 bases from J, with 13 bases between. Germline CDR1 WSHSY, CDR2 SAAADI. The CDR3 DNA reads TGCGCCACCCGAGGGTTTGGCGAGCAGTACTTC. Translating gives CATRGFGEQYF.

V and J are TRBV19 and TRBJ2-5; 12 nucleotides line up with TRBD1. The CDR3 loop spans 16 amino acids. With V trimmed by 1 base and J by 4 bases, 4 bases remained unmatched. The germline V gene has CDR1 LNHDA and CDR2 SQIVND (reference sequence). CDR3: CASSIAGTGGLETQYF. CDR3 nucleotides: TGTGCCAGTAGTATAGCTGGGACAGGGGGCTTAGAGACCCAGTACTTC.

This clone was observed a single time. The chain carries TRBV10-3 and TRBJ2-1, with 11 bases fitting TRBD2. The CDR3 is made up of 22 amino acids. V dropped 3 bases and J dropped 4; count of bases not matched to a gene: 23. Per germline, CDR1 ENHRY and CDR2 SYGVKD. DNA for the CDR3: TGTGCCATCAGTGACCCGGGGGGAATAGCGGGAGGGCCGATCTCCCTTTACAATGAGCAGTTCTTC. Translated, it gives CAISDPGGIAGGPISLYNEQFF.

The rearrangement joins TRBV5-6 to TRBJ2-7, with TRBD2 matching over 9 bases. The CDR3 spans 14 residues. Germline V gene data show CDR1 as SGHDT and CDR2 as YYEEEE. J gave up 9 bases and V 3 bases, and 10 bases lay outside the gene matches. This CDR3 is CASSSLAGAGGQYF. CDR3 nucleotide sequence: TGTGCCAGCAGCTCATTAGCGGGAGCTGGCGGGCAGTACTTC.

The CDR3 protein is CASSLGQSYTF. The CDR3 DNA reads as TGCGCCAGCAGCTTGGGGCAGAGTTACACCTTC. V usage is TRBV5-1 and J usage is TRBJ1-2; D is unclear. Trimming pared 0 bases from V and 11 bases from J, leaving 8 bases between. This CDR3 has 11 amino acids. Germline CDR1 is SGHRS and CDR2 is YFSETQ.

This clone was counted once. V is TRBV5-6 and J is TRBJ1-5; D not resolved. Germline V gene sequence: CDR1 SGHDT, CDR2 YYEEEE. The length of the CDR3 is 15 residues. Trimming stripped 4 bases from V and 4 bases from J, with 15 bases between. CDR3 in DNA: TGTGCCAGCAGCGCCACCCCCATGAGTAATCAGCCCCAGCATTTT. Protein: CASSATPMSNQPQHF.

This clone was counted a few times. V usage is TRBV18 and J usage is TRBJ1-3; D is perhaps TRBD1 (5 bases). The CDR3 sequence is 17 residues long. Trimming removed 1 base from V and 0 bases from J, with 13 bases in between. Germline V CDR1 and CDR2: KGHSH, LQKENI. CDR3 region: CASSPHAGDRSGNTIYF. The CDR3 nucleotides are TGTGCCAGCTCACCACACGCCGGGGACCGCTCTGGAAACACCATATATTTT.

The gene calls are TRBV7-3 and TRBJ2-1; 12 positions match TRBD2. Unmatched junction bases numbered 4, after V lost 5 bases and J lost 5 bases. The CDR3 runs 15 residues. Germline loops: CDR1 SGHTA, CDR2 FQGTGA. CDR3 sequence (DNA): TGTGCCAGCAGCCCGACTAGCGGGGGACACAATGAGCAGTTCTTC. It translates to CASSPTSGGHNEQFF.

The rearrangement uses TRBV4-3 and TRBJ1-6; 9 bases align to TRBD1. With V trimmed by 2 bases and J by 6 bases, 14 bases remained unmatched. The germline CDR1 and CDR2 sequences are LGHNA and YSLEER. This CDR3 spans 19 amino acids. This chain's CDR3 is CASSQRRYVGTGLNSPLHF. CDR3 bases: TGCGCCAGCAGCCAAAGACGTTACGTTGGGACAGGGCTTAATTCACCCCTCCACTTT.

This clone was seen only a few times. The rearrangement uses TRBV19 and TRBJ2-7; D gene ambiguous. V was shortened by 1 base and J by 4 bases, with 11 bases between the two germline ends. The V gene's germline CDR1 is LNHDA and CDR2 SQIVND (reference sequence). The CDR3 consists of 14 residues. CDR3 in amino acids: CASSIGQVSYEQYF. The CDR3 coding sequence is TGTGCCAGTAGTATAGGCCAGGTCTCATACGAGCAGTACTTC.

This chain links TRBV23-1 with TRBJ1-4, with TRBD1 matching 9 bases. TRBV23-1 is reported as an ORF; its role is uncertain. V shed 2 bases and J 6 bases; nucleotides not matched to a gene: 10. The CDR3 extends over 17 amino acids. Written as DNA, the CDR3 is TGCGCCAGCAGTCAACACCCCGGGACAGGGAAAGATGAAAAACTGTTTTTT. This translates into CASSQHPGTGKDEKLFF.

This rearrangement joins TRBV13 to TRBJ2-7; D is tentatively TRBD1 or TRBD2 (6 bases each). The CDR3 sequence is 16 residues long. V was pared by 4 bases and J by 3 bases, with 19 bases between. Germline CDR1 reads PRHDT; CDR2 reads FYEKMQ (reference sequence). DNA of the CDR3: TGTGCCAGCAGCTCTTCCCGAGGGGGGAAGAACTACGAGCAGTACTTC. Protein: CASSSSRGGKNYEQYF.

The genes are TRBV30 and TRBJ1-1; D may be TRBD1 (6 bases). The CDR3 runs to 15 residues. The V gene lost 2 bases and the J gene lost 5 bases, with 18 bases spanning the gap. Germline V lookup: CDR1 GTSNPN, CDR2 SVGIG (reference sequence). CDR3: CAWSLGRGRVTEAFF. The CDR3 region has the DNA TGTGCCTGGAGTCTCGGCCGGGGGCGGGTAACTGAAGCTTTCTTT.

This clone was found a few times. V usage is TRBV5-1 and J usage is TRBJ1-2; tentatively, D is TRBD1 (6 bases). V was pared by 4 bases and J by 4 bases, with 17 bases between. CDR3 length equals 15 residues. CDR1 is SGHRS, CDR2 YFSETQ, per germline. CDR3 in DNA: TGCGCCAGCAGCGATCCGGGACAAAGAATCTATGGCTACACCTTC. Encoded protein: CASSDPGQRIYGYTF. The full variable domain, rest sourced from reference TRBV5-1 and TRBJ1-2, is KAGVTQTPRYLIKTRGQQVTLSCSPISGHRSVSWYQQTPGQGLQFLFEYFSETQRNKGNFPGRFSGRQFSNSRSEMNVSTLELGDSALYLCASSDPGQRIYGYTFGSGTRLTVV.

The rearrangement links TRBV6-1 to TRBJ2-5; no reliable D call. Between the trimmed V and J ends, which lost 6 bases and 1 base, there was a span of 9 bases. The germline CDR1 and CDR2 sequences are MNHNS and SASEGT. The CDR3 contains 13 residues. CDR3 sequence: CASSSQFQETQYF. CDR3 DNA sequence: TGTGCCAGCAGCTCACAGTTCCAAGAGACCCAGTACTTC.

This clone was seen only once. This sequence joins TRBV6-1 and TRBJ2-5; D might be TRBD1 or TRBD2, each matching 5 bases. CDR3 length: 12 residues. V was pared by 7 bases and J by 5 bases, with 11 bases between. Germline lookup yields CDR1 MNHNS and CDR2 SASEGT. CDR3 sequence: CASIEGWETQYF. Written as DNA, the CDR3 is TGTGCCAGCATTGAGGGGTGGGAGACCCAGTACTTC.

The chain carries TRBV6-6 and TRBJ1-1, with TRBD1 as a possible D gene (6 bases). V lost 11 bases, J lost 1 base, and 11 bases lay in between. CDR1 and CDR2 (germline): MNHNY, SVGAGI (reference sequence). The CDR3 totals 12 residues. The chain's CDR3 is CASNRANTEAFF. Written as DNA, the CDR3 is TGTGCCTCCAACAGGGCGAACACTGAAGCTTTCTTT.

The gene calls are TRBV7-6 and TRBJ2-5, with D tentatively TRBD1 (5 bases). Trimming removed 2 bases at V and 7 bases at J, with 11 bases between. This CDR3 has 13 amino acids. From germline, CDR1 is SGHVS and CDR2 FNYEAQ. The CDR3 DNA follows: TGTGCCAGCAGCTTACAGGTGGGGCGGACCCAGTACTTC. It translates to CASSLQVGRTQYF.